One sample yielded the 28 T cell receptor beta chains listed below, sequenced in a study of naive and memory T cell subsets listed by TCRdb under 2017. The library came from UMI-ligation and nested PCR. Sequencing took place on an Illumina MiSeq. To cover both TRBC1 and TRBC2, the beta constant-region primer consisted of an equimolar mix of two oligonucleotides. Four rounds of PCR were used to amplify ligated cDNA, with nested alpha and beta constant-region primers being used together with the SP2 primer. TCRdb cleaned the public reads at Q25 with fastp, built clones with MiXCR and kept in-frame beta chains. CDR3 protein duplicates are merged, each entry listing the most common genes and DNA. The sample table records 20,000 to 25,000 distinct CDR3 sequences; approximately 8.8% of these occur just once. About a fifth of the sample is held by the ten biggest clonotypes. Sequenced input: central memory CD8+ T cells from blood. The sample's cell subset or site label, decoded: central memory, CD45RA- CD27+. The receptors shown here come from a human donor in good health.

J is TRBJ1-1 and V is TRBV19; the D is unclear. The CDR3 spans 15 residues. Trimming removed 7 bases at V and 4 bases at J, with 19 bases between. Germline values: CDR1 LNHDA, CDR2 SQIVND (reference sequence). This CDR3 is CASTYGTGGATEAFF. CDR3 nucleotide sequence: TGTGCCAGTACTTACGGTACCGGAGGCGCCACTGAAGCTTTCTTT.

This clonotype has more than one count but fewer than ten. The chain uses TRBV28 and TRBJ1-5; the match to TRBD1 covers 11 bases. Germline values: CDR1 MDHEN, CDR2 SYDVKM. Trimming cost V 4 bases and J 5 bases; bases outside gene matches: 7. This CDR3 region has 16 residues. The CDR3 DNA sequence: TGTGCCAGCAGTTCAAGGGGACAGGGGGACCATCAGCCCCAGCATTTT. This translates into CASSSRGQGDHQPQHF.

This chain connects TRBV6-1 to TRBJ1-5; possible D gene TRBD1, 6 bases. This CDR3 comprises 16 residues. Trimming cost V 5 bases and J 8 bases, with 22 bases left between them. From germline, CDR1 is MNHNS and CDR2 SASEGT. Written as DNA, the CDR3 is TGTGCCAGCAGTCCTCTTCCGGGACACGAGACGGAGCCCCAGCATTTT. As protein: CASSPLPGHETEPQHF.

This clonotype was seen a few times. This sequence joins TRBV15 and TRBJ2-3, with 8 bases that match TRBD2. The V segment lost 3 bases and the J segment 2 bases; nucleotides outside the gene matches: 7. Germline values: CDR1 LNHNV, CDR2 YYDKDF (reference sequence). The CDR3 spans 16 residues. CDR3 loop: CATSRQRESPTDTQYF. CDR3 nucleotide sequence: TGTGCCACCAGCAGGCAGCGGGAGTCCCCCACAGATACGCAGTATTTT.

The chain carries TRBV11-2 and TRBJ2-2; 7 positions match TRBD1. V was clipped by 2 bases and J by 6 bases; unmatched bases: 9. The CDR3 is 16 amino acids. Germline V gives CDR1 SGHAT, CDR2 FQNNGV. CDR3 DNA sequence: TGTGCCAGCAGCTTACTTTCGGCAGGGGGATCCGGGGAGCTGTTTTTT. Encoded protein: CASSLLSAGGSGELFF. Complete variable domain (other parts from reference TRBV11-2 and TRBJ2-2): EAGVAQSPRYKIIEKRQSVAFWCNPISGHATLYWYQQILGQGPKLLIQFQNNGVVDDSQLPKDRFSAERLKGVDSTLKIQPAKLEDSAVYLCASSLLSAGGSGELFFGEGSRLTVL.

This clonotype appeared a few times. The chain couples TRBV4-3 to TRBJ2-7, with 7 bases that match TRBD2. The CDR3 sequence is 14 residues long. The germline V gene has CDR1 LGHNA and CDR2 YSLEER. Trimming cost V 4 bases and J 3 bases; bases outside gene matches: 6. The CDR3 is CASSPGLGCYEQYF. CDR3 in DNA: TGCGCCAGCAGCCCAGGACTAGGGTGCTACGAGCAGTACTTC.

On this clonotype: An end of the junction does not agree with germline; a read error may underlie this. The CDR3 loop is CAGSVGQGGGEKLFF. DNA of the CDR3: TGTGCCGGCAGCGTGGGACAGGGTGGGGGAGAAAAACTGTTTTTT. V usage is TRBV9 and J usage is TRBJ1-4; 9 nucleotides agree with TRBD1. The germline V gene encodes CDR1 SGDLS and CDR2 YYNGEE. CDR3 length equals 15 residues.

The chain combines TRBV12-3 or TRBV12-4 with TRBJ1-5; D remains ambiguous. The CDR3 has 14 residues. Trimming removed 2 bases from V and 7 bases from J, with 12 bases in between. DNA of the CDR3: TGTGCCAGCAGTTTACAACCAGCAACGCAGCCCCAGCATTTT. Translated: CASSLQPATQPQHF.

This clonotype came up a few times. The chain joins TRBV7-9 to TRBJ2-3; 10 bases align to TRBD1. The CDR3 spans 15 residues. V shed 3 bases and J 3 bases; nucleotides not matched to a gene: 3. Germline loops: CDR1 SEHNR, CDR2 FQNEAQ (reference sequence). CDR3: CASSFGQGETDTQYF. CDR3 DNA sequence: TGTGCCAGCAGCTTCGGACAGGGGGAAACAGATACGCAGTATTTT.

This clonotype was observed many times. This chain uses TRBV9 with TRBJ2-7; TRBD1 might be the D (8 bases). Germline V gene data show CDR1 as SGDLS and CDR2 as YYNGEE. The CDR3 has 14 residues. V was shortened by 3 bases and J by 4 bases, with 14 bases between the two germline ends. This CDR3 is CASSEGQGGYEQYF. As DNA, the CDR3 is TGTGCCAGCAGCGAAGGACAGGGAGGGTACGAGCAGTACTTC.

In this sample, this clonotype turned up a few times. The rearrangement joins TRBV6-5 to TRBJ2-5; D gene uncertain. The CDR3 sequence is 13 residues long. The V and J ends lost 0 bases and 9 bases respectively, with 11 bases between them. Looked up from germline, CDR1 is MNHEY and CDR2 is SVGAGI. The CDR3 is CASSYSFGQAQYF. The CDR3 DNA follows: TGTGCCAGCAGTTACTCGTTCGGGCAAGCCCAGTACTTC.

This clonotype was seen at least ten times. The chain combines TRBV7-9 with TRBJ2-1, with 7 positions matching TRBD2. CDR1 and CDR2 from the germline V gene are SEHNR and FQNEAQ (reference sequence). The junction had 5 bases not matched to a gene; V was cut back by 5 bases and J by 1 base. CDR3 length: 15 residues. CDR3 sequence reads: CASSPGLVSYNEQFF. The CDR3 DNA follows: TGTGCCAGCAGCCCCGGACTAGTTTCCTACAATGAGCAGTTCTTC.

This clonotype was seen a handful of times. The chain joins TRBV7-2 to TRBJ2-5, with D tentatively TRBD2 (7 bases). With 8 bases removed from V and 1 base from J, the gap between germline ends came to 17 bases. The CDR3 has 15 residues. CDR1 and CDR2 (germline): SGHTA, FQGNSA. The CDR3 DNA sequence: TGTGCCAGCTCCCTAGGGGGAGGGCCCCAAGAGACCCAGTACTTC. This encodes CASSLGGGPQETQYF.

The V and J genes are TRBV7-2 and TRBJ1-2, with TRBD1 as a possible D gene (6 bases). Trimming took 5 bases from V and 6 from J, leaving 13 bases between them. There are 13 residues in the CDR3. Germline V gives CDR1 SGHTA, CDR2 FQGNSA. CDR3 coding DNA: TGTGCCAGCAGCCTTCCGGCAGGGGATGGCTACACCTTC. It encodes CASSLPAGDGYTF.

In its sample, this clonotype is medium-sized. The chain has TRBV4-3 and TRBJ2-1; 11 nucleotides match TRBD2. Germline V gives CDR1 LGHNA, CDR2 YSLEER. The ends lost 1 base at V and 7 bases at J; junction bases unmatched: 15. This CDR3 spans 19 amino acids. The CDR3 nucleotides are TGCGCCAGCAGCCAAGGTGTAGCGGGAGGGCCCTCGTCCAAGAATGAGCAGTTCTTC. Residues: CASSQGVAGGPSSKNEQFF.

This clonotype occurred many times. The DNA for the CDR3 is TGTGCCAGCAGCTTGGGGAGCCAGGGCCGCGAAAAACTGTTTTTT. Translating it yields CASSLGSQGREKLFF. The chain employs TRBV5-5 and TRBJ1-4; possibly TRBD1 for D (5 bases). V dropped 0 bases and J dropped 8 bases, with 14 bases sitting between them. The CDR3 is 15 amino acids. The germline gives CDR1 SGHKS, CDR2 YYEKEE (reference sequence). The full variable domain, in which reference TRBV5-5 and TRBJ1-4 provide the parts outside the CDR3, is DAGVTQSPTHLIKTRGQQVTLRCSPISGHKSVSWYQQVLGQGPQFIFQYYEKEERGRGNFPDRFSARQFPNYSSELNVNALLLGDSALYLCASSLGSQGREKLFFGSGTQLSVL.

This clonotype was recorded many times. The rearrangement links TRBV27 to TRBJ2-7; 8 bases are a match to TRBD2. The trim removed 6 bases at V and 3 bases at J, leaving 13 bases unmatched. This CDR3 has 16 residues. The germline V gene has CDR1 MNHEY and CDR2 SMNVEV (reference sequence). In nucleotides, the CDR3 is TGTGCCAGCAGCCTATCCCCGAGACTAGCGTACTACGAGCAGTACTTC. The encoded protein is CASSLSPRLAYYEQYF.

The sample holds many counts of this clonotype. This rearrangement joins TRBV6-6 to TRBJ1-1, with TRBD1 as a possible D gene (5 bases). Germline CDR1 reads MNHNY; CDR2 reads SVGAGI (reference sequence). V lost 2 bases and J lost 1, with 11 bases in between. CDR3 length equals 15 residues. For the CDR3, the DNA is TGTGCCAGCAGTTACGGGAGGGGCAGGAACACTGAAGCTTTCTTT. Translated: CASSYGRGRNTEAFF.

This clonotype rates as medium-sized. CDR3 loop: CSAQRTEYNEQFF. The CDR3 region has the DNA TGCAGTGCGCAGCGGACGGAGTACAATGAGCAGTTCTTC. The chain has TRBV20-1 and TRBJ2-1, with D possibly matching TRBD2 (5 bases). Per germline, CDR1 DFQATT and CDR2 SNEGSKA (reference sequence). V was cut by 6 bases and J by 4 bases, with 13 bases left in between. The CDR3 is 13 residues long.

This clonotype was observed a handful of times. The V and J genes are TRBV27 and TRBJ1-6, with 7 bases lining up with TRBD1. V dropped 2 bases and J dropped 8; count of bases not matched to a gene: 9. Germline-derived CDR1 and CDR2 are MNHEY and SMNVEV (reference sequence). This CDR3 spans 16 amino acids. In DNA, the CDR3 is TGTGCCAGCAGTTTAGCTCGGACAGGTTTCGATTCACCCCTCCACTTT. Amino acids: CASSLARTGFDSPLHF.

V and J are TRBV7-8 and TRBJ2-2, with D unclear. V lost 1 base and J 1 base, leaving 10 bases between the germline ends. Germline CDR1 is SGHVS and CDR2 is FQNEAQ. This CDR3 spans 16 amino acids. For the CDR3, the DNA is TGTGCCAGCAGCTTAGACCCCGACGGGAACACCGGGGAGCTGTTTTTT. Its translation is CASSLDPDGNTGELFF.

This clonotype was picked up a small number of times. The chain links TRBV18 to TRBJ1-1; D is unresolved. V was pared by 0 bases and J by 6 bases, with 5 bases between. CDR1 is KGHSH, CDR2 LQKENI, per germline. The CDR3 loop spans 12 amino acids. The CDR3 DNA follows: TGTGCCAGCTCACCACCGTCAGCTGAAGCTTTCTTT. Residues: CASSPPSAEAFF.

This clonotype was observed many times. V is TRBV11-1 and J is TRBJ1-1; D unclear. V was pared by 1 base and J by 1 base, with 4 bases between. CDR3 length equals 13 residues. The germline gives CDR1 SGHAT, CDR2 FQDESV (reference sequence). CDR3 sequence: CASSLVPNTEAFF. In DNA form, the CDR3 reads TGTGCCAGCAGCTTAGTTCCGAACACTGAAGCTTTCTTT.

This clonotype was seen at least ten times. The CDR3 sequence is CASSEMGGSTDTQYF. The CDR3 DNA follows: TGTGCCAGCAGCGAGATGGGGGGAAGCACAGATACGCAGTATTTT. This sequence joins TRBV5-4 and TRBJ2-3, with D possibly being TRBD2 (6 bases). V lost 4 bases, J lost 0 bases, and 12 bases lay in between. The CDR3 has 15 residues. Germline CDR1 and CDR2: SGHNT and YYREEE (reference sequence).

This clonotype was counted ten times or more. In nucleotides, the CDR3 is TGTGCTAGTGGTTCGGGGACAGGGGCGGGTCAGCCCCAGCATTTT. Translation: CASGSGTGAGQPQHF. The chain combines TRBV12-5 with TRBJ1-5; 10 bases align to TRBD1. There are 15 residues in the CDR3. V trimming: 4 bases; J trimming: 6 bases; junction bases outside the gene matches: 6. Germline assignment: CDR1 LGHNT and CDR2 FRNRAP.

This clonotype was seen more than once but under ten times. The chain recombines TRBV19 with TRBJ2-1; tentative D call: TRBD2 (6 bases). This CDR3 spans 14 amino acids. Germline V gene lookup returns CDR1 LNHDA and CDR2 SQIVND (reference sequence). Trimming stripped 7 bases from V and 8 bases from J, with 18 bases between. The CDR3 DNA is TGTGCCAGTAAGGGGAGGTCGAGGGTGGATGAGCAGTTCTTC. Residues: CASKGRSRVDEQFF.

This rearrangement joins TRBV28 to TRBJ2-3; D perhaps matches TRBD2 (5 bases). The CDR3 has 14 amino acids. V lost 3 bases and J lost 0, with 7 bases in between. The germline CDR1 and CDR2 sequences are MDHEN and SYDVKM. Here the CDR3 reads CASSFRTSTDTQYF. The CDR3 DNA reads as TGTGCCAGCAGTTTCCGGACTAGCACAGATACGCAGTATTTT.

This clonotype was observed a few times. The chain carries TRBV28 and TRBJ2-7, with 7 positions matching TRBD2. Germline trimming cut 5 bases from V and 3 bases from J; bases unmatched to any gene: 13. CDR1 and CDR2 from the germline V gene are MDHEN and SYDVKM. The CDR3 totals 16 residues. In DNA, the CDR3 is TGTGCCAGCAGTCCGGTGGGACTACCGCTGGGCTACGAGCAGTACTTC. It codes for CASSPVGLPLGYEQYF.